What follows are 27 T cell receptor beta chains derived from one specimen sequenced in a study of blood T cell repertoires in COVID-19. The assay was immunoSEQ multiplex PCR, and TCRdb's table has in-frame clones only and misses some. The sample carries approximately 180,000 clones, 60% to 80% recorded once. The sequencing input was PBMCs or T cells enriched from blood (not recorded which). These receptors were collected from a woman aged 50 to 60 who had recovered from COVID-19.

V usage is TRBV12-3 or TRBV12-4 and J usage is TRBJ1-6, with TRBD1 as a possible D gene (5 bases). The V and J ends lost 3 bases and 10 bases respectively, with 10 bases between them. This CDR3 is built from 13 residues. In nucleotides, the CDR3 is TGTGCCAGCAGTTTGGGGCTAGGGTCACCCCTCCACTTT. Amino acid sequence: CASSLGLGSPLHF.

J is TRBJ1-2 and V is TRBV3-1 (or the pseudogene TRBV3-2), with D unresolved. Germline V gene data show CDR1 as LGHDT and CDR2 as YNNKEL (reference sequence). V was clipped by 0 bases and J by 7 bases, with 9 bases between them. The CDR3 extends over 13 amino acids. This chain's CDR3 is CASSQDRRGGYTF. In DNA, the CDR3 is TGTGCCAGCAGCCAAGATCGCCGGGGTGGCTACACCTTC.

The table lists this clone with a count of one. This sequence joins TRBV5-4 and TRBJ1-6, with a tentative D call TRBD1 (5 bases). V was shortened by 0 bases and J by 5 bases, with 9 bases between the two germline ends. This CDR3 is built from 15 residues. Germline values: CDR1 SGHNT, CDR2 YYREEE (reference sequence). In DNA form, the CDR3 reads TGTGCCAGCAGCTTGGTTGGGGCCGATAATTCACCCCTCCACTTT. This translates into CASSLVGADNSPLHF.

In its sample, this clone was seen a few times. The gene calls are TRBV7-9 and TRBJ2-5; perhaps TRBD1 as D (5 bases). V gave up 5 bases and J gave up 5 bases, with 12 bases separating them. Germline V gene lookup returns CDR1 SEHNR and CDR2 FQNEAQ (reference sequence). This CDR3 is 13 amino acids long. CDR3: CASSLGLWETQYF. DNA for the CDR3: TGTGCCAGCAGCCTGGGGCTTTGGGAGACCCAGTACTTC.

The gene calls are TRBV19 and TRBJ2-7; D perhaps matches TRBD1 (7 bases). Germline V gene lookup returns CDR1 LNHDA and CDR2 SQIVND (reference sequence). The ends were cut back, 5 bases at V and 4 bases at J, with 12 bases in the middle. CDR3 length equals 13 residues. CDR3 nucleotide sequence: TGTGCCAGTAGTTCGCCAGGGGGGTACGAGCAGTACTTC. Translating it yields CASSSPGGYEQYF.

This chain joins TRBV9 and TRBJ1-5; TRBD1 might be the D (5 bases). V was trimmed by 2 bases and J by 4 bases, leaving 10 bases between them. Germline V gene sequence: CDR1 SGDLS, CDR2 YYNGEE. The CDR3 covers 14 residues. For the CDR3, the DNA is TGTGCCAGCAGCGTTGGGACTGGGAATCAGCCCCAGCATTTT. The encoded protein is CASSVGTGNQPQHF.

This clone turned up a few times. DNA of the CDR3: TGTGCCACCAGCACCTTGACAGGGACCTACGAGCAGTACTTC. Protein sequence: CATSTLTGTYEQYF. The V and J genes are TRBV15 and TRBJ2-7; TRBD1 matches at 7 bases. The CDR3 is 14 amino acids. Germline V gene lookup returns CDR1 LNHNV and CDR2 YYDKDF (reference sequence). V gave up 4 bases and J gave up 2 bases; unmatched junction bases: 5.

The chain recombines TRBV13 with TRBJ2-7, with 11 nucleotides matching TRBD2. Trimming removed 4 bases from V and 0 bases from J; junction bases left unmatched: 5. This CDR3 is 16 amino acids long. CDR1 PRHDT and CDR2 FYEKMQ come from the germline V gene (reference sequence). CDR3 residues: CASSWGLAAGSYEQYF. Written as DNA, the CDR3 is TGTGCCAGCAGCTGGGGACTAGCGGCGGGCTCCTACGAGCAGTACTTC.

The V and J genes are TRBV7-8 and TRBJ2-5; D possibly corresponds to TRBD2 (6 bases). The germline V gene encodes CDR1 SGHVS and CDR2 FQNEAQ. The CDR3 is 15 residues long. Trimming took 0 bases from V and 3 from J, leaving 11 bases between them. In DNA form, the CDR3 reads TGTGCCAGCAGCTTAGCCCGGGGGTTGAAAGAGACCCAGTACTTC. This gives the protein CASSLARGLKETQYF.

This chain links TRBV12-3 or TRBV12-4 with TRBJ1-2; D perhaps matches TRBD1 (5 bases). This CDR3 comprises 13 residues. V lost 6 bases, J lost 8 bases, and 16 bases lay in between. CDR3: CASSENGAGGYTF. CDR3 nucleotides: TGTGCCAGCAGCGAGAATGGGGCGGGAGGCTACACCTTC.

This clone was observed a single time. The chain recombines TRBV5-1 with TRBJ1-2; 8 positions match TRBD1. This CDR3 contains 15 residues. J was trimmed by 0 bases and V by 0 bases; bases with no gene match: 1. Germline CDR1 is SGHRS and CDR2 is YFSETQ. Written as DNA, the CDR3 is TGCGCCAGCAGCTTGGAGGGACAGGCTAACTATGGCTACACCTTC. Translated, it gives CASSLEGQANYGYTF.

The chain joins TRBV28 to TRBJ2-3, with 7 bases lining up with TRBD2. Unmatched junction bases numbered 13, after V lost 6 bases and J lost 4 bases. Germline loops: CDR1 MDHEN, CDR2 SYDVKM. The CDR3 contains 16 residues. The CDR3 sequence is CASSKRTRGRADTQYF. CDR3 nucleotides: TGTGCCAGCAGCAAGCGGACACGGGGGAGGGCAGATACGCAGTATTTT. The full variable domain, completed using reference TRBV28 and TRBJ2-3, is DVKVTQSSRYLVKRTGEKVFLECVQDMDHENMFWYRQDPGLGLRLIYFSYDVKMKEKGDIPEGYSVSREKKERFSLILESASTNQTSMYLCASSKRTRGRADTQYFGPGTRLTVL.

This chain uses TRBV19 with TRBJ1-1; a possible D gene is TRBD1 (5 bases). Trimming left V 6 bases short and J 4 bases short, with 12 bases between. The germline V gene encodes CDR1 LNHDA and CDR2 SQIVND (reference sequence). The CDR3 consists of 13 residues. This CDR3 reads CASSPGGGTEAFF. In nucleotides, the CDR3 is TGTGCCAGTAGCCCGGGGGGGGGCACTGAAGCTTTCTTT.

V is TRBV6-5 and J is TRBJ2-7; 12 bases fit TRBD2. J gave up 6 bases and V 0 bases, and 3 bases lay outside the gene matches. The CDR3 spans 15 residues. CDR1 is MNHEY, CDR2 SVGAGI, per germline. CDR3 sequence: CASSYSRTSGAEQYF. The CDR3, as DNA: TGTGCCAGCAGTTACTCCAGGACTAGCGGGGCCGAGCAGTACTTC.

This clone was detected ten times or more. The CDR3 DNA sequence: TGTGCCACCCCAAGTCGCCCTAGCGGCTACAATGAGCAGTTCTTC. Protein product: CATPSRPSGYNEQFF. The chain has TRBV2 and TRBJ2-1, with TRBD2 identical over 7 bases. The CDR3 runs 15 residues. After removal of 10 bases from V and 3 bases from J, the junction contained 12 bases not matched to a gene. From germline, CDR1 is SNHLY and CDR2 FYNNEI.

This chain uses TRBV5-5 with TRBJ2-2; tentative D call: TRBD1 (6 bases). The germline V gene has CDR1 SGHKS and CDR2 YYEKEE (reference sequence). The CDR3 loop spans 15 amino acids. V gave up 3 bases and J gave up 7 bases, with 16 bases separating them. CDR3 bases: TGTGCCAGCAGCTCCATGACAGGAAGGTACGGGGAGCTGTTTTTT. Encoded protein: CASSSMTGRYGELFF.

In DNA form, the CDR3 reads TGTGCCAGCAGCCATATAGCGGGAGACACGAACACCGGGGAGCTGTTTTTT. Translation gives CASSHIAGDTNTGELFF. The chain uses TRBV14 and TRBJ2-2; 9 bases are a match to TRBD2. This CDR3 is built from 17 residues. Germline V gene data show CDR1 as SGHDN and CDR2 as FVKESK. The junction had 5 bases not matched to a gene; V was cut back by 3 bases and J by 0 bases.

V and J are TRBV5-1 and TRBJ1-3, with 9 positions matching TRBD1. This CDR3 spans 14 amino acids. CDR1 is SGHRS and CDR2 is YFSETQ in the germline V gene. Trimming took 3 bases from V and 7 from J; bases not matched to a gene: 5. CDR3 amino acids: CASSSWTGDNTIYF. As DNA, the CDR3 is TGCGCCAGCAGCTCATGGACAGGGGACAACACCATATATTTT.

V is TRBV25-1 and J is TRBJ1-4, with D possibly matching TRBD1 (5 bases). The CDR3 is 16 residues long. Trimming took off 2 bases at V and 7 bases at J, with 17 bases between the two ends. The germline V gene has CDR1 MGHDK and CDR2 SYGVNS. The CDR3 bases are TGTGCCAGCAGTGAAGAAGGGGTCTCGGAGGGTGAAAAACTGTTTTTT. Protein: CASSEEGVSEGEKLFF.

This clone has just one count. The CDR3 DNA is TGTGCCAGCAGTAAGACTAGCGGGAGGGCAAGTGAGCAGTTCTTC. Translated, it gives CASSKTSGRASEQFF. V gene TRBV28 combines with J gene TRBJ2-1; 14 bases are a match to TRBD2. V shed 5 bases and J 9 bases; nucleotides not matched to a gene: 6. Germline loops: CDR1 MDHEN, CDR2 SYDVKM. The length of the CDR3 is 15 residues.

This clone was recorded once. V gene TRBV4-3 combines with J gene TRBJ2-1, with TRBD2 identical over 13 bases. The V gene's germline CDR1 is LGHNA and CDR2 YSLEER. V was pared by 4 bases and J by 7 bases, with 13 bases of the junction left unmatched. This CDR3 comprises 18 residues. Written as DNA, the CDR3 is TGCGCCAGCAGCCGTAGCCCAATACTAGCGGGAGGGGAGAATGAGCAGTTCTTC. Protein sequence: CASSRSPILAGGENEQFF.

CDR3 nucleotides: TGTGCCAGCAGCTCCACAGGGACCCACGAGCAGTACTTC. Residues: CASSSTGTHEQYF. The chain uses TRBV7-2 and TRBJ2-7; D might be TRBD1 (6 bases). This CDR3 comprises 13 residues. Germline-derived CDR1 and CDR2 are SGHTA and FQGNSA. The V end was cut by 4 bases, the J end by 5 bases, with 12 bases between.

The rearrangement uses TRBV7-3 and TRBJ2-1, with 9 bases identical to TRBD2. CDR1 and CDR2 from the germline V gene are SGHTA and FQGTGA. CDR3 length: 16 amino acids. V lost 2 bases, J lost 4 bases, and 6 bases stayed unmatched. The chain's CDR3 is CASSLPGLARYNEQFF. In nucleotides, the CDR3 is TGTGCCAGCAGCTTACCAGGACTAGCGAGATACAATGAGCAGTTCTTC.

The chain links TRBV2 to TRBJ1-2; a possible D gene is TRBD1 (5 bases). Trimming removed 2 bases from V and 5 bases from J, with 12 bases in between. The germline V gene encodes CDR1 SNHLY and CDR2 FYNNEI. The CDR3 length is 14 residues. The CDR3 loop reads CASSEQGGVYGYTF. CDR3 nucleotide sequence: TGTGCCAGCAGTGAACAGGGCGGGGTATATGGCTACACCTTC.

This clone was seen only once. The CDR3 coding sequence is TGCGCCAGCAGCCAAGGGGCAGGGGACCTAGAGGGTACGCAGTATTTT. Amino acid sequence: CASSQGAGDLEGTQYF. The gene calls are TRBV4-1 and TRBJ2-3, with D possibly being TRBD1 (6 bases). The CDR3 length is 16 residues. The V gene's germline CDR1 is MGHRA and CDR2 YSYEKL. Trimming took off 1 base at V and 8 bases at J, with 19 bases between the two ends.

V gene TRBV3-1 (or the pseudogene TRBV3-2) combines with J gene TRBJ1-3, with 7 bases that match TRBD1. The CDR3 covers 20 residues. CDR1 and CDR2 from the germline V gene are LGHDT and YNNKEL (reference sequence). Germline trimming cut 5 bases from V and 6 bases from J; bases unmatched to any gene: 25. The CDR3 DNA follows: TGTGCCAGCAGCGCTAAACCTCGGGCAGGGGGAAAGGCAGTGGAAAACACCATATATTTT. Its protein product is CASSAKPRAGGKAVENTIYF.

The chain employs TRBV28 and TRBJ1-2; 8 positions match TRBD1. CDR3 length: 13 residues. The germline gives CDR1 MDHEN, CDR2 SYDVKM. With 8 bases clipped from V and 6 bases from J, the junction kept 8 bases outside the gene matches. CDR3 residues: CASEGQGSHGYTF. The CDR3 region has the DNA TGTGCCAGCGAAGGACAGGGATCCCATGGCTACACCTTC.